This is a list of T cell receptor beta chains from one sample in a study of blood T cell repertoires in COVID-19. Assay used: immunoSEQ multiplex PCR; TCRdb lists only in-frame clones, some missing. The table shows some 280,000 clones, with 70% to 90% occurring only once. Material for sequencing was peripheral blood. The source of these receptors is a woman between 50 and 59 years old with active or convalescent COVID-19. Both conserved end residues are part of each CDR3. A D gene is named only where the DNA matches it firmly. Size values are once, few and many counts, or a class for expanded clones, and some rows have none.

j_call: TRBJ1-5; clone_size: NA; v_call: TRBV6-5; d_call: NA; cdr3_nt: TGTGCCAGCAGCGGCGGAGGGGCGGGCAATCAGCCCCAGCATTTT; cdr3_aa: CASSGGGAGNQPQHF
j_call: TRBJ1-1; clone_size: NA; v_call: TRBV4-1; d_call: NA; cdr3_nt: TGCGCCAGCAGCCAAGATCGAACGCGGGCGAACACTGAAGCTTTCTTT; cdr3_aa: CASSQDRTRANTEAFF
j_call: TRBJ2-7; clone_size: NA; v_call: TRBV2; d_call: NA; cdr3_nt: TGTGCCAGCAGTCCCAGGGACTACGAGCAGTACTTC; cdr3_aa: CASSPRDYEQYF
j_call: TRBJ2-1; clone_size: NA; v_call: TRBV6-5; d_call: NA; cdr3_nt: TGTGCCAGCAGCAGGGTGGGCAATGAGCAGTTCTTC; cdr3_aa: CASSRVGNEQFF
j_call: TRBJ2-1; clone_size: NA; v_call: TRBV18; d_call: TRBD2; cdr3_nt: TGTGCCAGCTCACCACTTGGGGGAGGGGACAATGAGCAGTTCTTC; cdr3_aa: CASSPLGGGDNEQFF
j_call: TRBJ2-7; clone_size: NA; v_call: TRBV2; d_call: NA; cdr3_nt: TGTGCCAGCAGGCAACTAGCTGAGTACGAGCAGTACTTC; cdr3_aa: CASRQLAEYEQYF
j_call: TRBJ2-1; clone_size: NA; v_call: TRBV4-1; d_call: TRBD2; cdr3_nt: TGCGCCAGCAGCGAGCTAGCGGGCGAGCAGTTCTTC; cdr3_aa: CASSELAGEQFF
j_call: TRBJ2-7; clone_size: NA; v_call: TRBV7-9; d_call: TRBD2; cdr3_nt: TGTGCCAGCAGCCCGGGGGGGTACGGATACGAGCAGTACTTC; cdr3_aa: CASSPGGYGYEQYF
j_call: TRBJ2-7; clone_size: once; v_call: TRBV6-5; d_call: TRBD1; cdr3_nt: TGTGCCAGCAGTTGGGGGACAGGGGGCTACGAGCAGTACTTC; cdr3_aa: CASSWGTGGYEQYF
j_call: TRBJ2-3; clone_size: NA; v_call: TRBV4-1; d_call: TRBD2; cdr3_nt: TGCGCCAGCAGCCAAGAAGCGGGACTAGCGGGAGGGGATACGCAGTATTTT; cdr3_aa: CASSQEAGLAGGDTQYF
j_call: TRBJ2-6; clone_size: NA; v_call: TRBV27; d_call: NA; cdr3_nt: TGTGCCAGCAGTTTAATCGGGAGAGGAGGGGCCAACGTCCTGACTTTC; cdr3_aa: CASSLIGRGGANVLTF
j_call: TRBJ2-3; clone_size: NA; v_call: TRBV5-5; d_call: NA; cdr3_nt: TGTGCCAGCAGCCCAGGCACAGATACGCAGTATTTT; cdr3_aa: CASSPGTDTQYF
j_call: TRBJ1-3; clone_size: NA; v_call: TRBV4-2; d_call: NA; cdr3_nt: TGTGCCAGCAGCCACACCTCCGCGGGCGCTGGAAACACCATATATTTT; cdr3_aa: CASSHTSAGAGNTIYF
j_call: TRBJ1-1; clone_size: NA; v_call: TRBV6-5; d_call: TRBD1; cdr3_nt: TGTGCCAGCAGTTACCAAGGGGGCCGCACTGAAGCTTTCTTT; cdr3_aa: CASSYQGGRTEAFF
j_call: TRBJ2-1; clone_size: NA; v_call: TRBV2; d_call: TRBD1; cdr3_nt: TGTGCCAGCAAGTTCGGGACAGGGGGGGCCGATGAGCAGTTCTTC; cdr3_aa: CASKFGTGGADEQFF
j_call: TRBJ2-1; clone_size: NA; v_call: TRBV2; d_call: TRBD1; cdr3_nt: TGTGCCAGCAGCAGGACAGGTTCCTACAATGAGCAGTTCTTC; cdr3_aa: CASSRTGSYNEQFF
j_call: TRBJ1-1; clone_size: NA; v_call: TRBV11-3; d_call: TRBD1; cdr3_nt: TGTGCCAGCAGCTCCGATGGACAGGGTGGTGCTGAAGCTTTCTTT; cdr3_aa: CASSSDGQGGAEAFF
j_call: TRBJ2-7; clone_size: once; v_call: TRBV13; d_call: TRBD2; cdr3_nt: TGTGCCAGCAGCTTAAGGGGTCTAGCGGGAGCTCGAGAACAGTACTTC; cdr3_aa: CASSLRGLAGAREQYF
j_call: TRBJ1-2; clone_size: once; v_call: TRBV28; d_call: TRBD1; cdr3_nt: TGTGCCAGCAGACTGGACAGGGGGCAAGTCTATGGCTACACCTTC; cdr3_aa: CASRLDRGQVYGYTF
j_call: TRBJ2-7; clone_size: NA; v_call: TRBV27; d_call: TRBD2; cdr3_nt: TGTGCCAGCAGCCCAGCGGGGGGTTGGTTCTACGAGCAGTACTTC; cdr3_aa: CASSPAGGWFYEQYF
j_call: TRBJ1-2; clone_size: NA; v_call: TRBV6-5; d_call: NA; cdr3_nt: TGTGCCAGCTCCTGGTCCCGGGTGGACTATGGCTACACCTTC; cdr3_aa: CASSWSRVDYGYTF
j_call: TRBJ1-2; clone_size: NA; v_call: TRBV7-9; d_call: TRBD1; cdr3_nt: TGTGCCAGCAGCTTATTGACCGGGACAGGGCATGGCTACACCTTC; cdr3_aa: CASSLLTGTGHGYTF
j_call: TRBJ1-3; clone_size: once; v_call: TRBV18; d_call: NA; cdr3_nt: TGTGCCAGCTCACCACTCCGGGTCGGCGCCGGTGGAAACACCATATATTTT; cdr3_aa: CASSPLRVGAGGNTIYF
j_call: TRBJ1-2; clone_size: once; v_call: TRBV9; d_call: NA; cdr3_nt: TGTGCCAGCAGCCCAGAGACAGGTCTGTATGGCTACACCTTC; cdr3_aa: CASSPETGLYGYTF
j_call: TRBJ1-1; clone_size: NA; v_call: TRBV6-5; d_call: NA; cdr3_nt: TGTGCCAGCAGGCCACAGATAAACACTGAAGCTTTCTTT; cdr3_aa: CASRPQINTEAFF
j_call: TRBJ1-3; clone_size: NA; v_call: TRBV11-2; d_call: NA; cdr3_nt: TGTGCCAGCAGCTTAGCCGGTGCGCGAAACACCATATATTTT; cdr3_aa: CASSLAGARNTIYF
j_call: TRBJ2-7; clone_size: NA; v_call: TRBV2; d_call: NA; cdr3_nt: TGTGCCAGCAGCTTACAGAGCCTCGAGCAGTACTTC; cdr3_aa: CASSLQSLEQYF
j_call: TRBJ2-7; clone_size: NA; v_call: TRBV9; d_call: NA; cdr3_nt: TGTGCCAGCAGCGTAGCAGTGGCGGCTCAAATCTACGAGCAGTACTTC; cdr3_aa: CASSVAVAAQIYEQYF
j_call: TRBJ2-3; clone_size: once; v_call: TRBV7-2; d_call: TRBD2; cdr3_nt: TGTGCCAGCAGCTTAGTGGCTAGCGGGACTCTTTGGGGAGATACGCAGTATTTT; cdr3_aa: CASSLVASGTLWGDTQYF
j_call: TRBJ2-1; clone_size: NA; v_call: TRBV9; d_call: TRBD2; cdr3_nt: TGTGCCAGCAGCGTGACTAGCGGGTCCTACAATGAGCAGTTCTTC; cdr3_aa: CASSVTSGSYNEQFF
j_call: TRBJ2-7; clone_size: NA; v_call: TRBV20-1; d_call: NA; cdr3_nt: TGCAGTGCTAGGGCTGGCGAGCAGTACTTC; cdr3_aa: CSARAGEQYF
j_call: TRBJ2-7; clone_size: NA; v_call: TRBV6-6; d_call: NA; cdr3_nt: TGTGCCAGCAGTGCCGGGGGCTACGAGCAGTACTTC; cdr3_aa: CASSAGGYEQYF
j_call: TRBJ2-3; clone_size: NA; v_call: TRBV6-5; d_call: TRBD2; cdr3_nt: TGTGCCAGCGGGGGACTAGCGGGACCAGATACGCAGTATTTT; cdr3_aa: CASGGLAGPDTQYF
j_call: TRBJ1-1; clone_size: NA; v_call: TRBV29-1; d_call: NA; cdr3_nt: TGCAGCGTTCGACATCCGAACACTGAAGCTTTCTTT; cdr3_aa: CSVRHPNTEAFF
j_call: TRBJ2-5; clone_size: NA; v_call: TRBV5-4; d_call: NA; cdr3_nt: TGTGCCAGCAGCTTGGCCAGGGGTCCGGGGGAGACCCAGTACTTC; cdr3_aa: CASSLARGPGETQYF
j_call: TRBJ2-1; clone_size: NA; v_call: TRBV7-2; d_call: TRBD2; cdr3_nt: TGTGCCAGCAGTAGGTCTCCCGGGGCGGGAGGGCACAATGAGCAGTTCTTC; cdr3_aa: CASSRSPGAGGHNEQFF
j_call: TRBJ2-4; clone_size: NA; v_call: TRBV3-1/TRBV3-2; d_call: NA; cdr3_nt: TGTGCCAGCAGCCATCCAACTCAAAACATTCAGTACTTC; cdr3_aa: CASSHPTQNIQYF
j_call: TRBJ1-3; clone_size: once; v_call: TRBV28; d_call: TRBD1; cdr3_nt: TGTGCCAGTGACAGGGGGTCTGGAAACACCATATATTTT; cdr3_aa: CASDRGSGNTIYF
j_call: TRBJ1-2; clone_size: NA; v_call: TRBV5-1; d_call: NA; cdr3_nt: TGCGCCAGCAGAGTCGGGGGGAACTATGGCTACACCTTC; cdr3_aa: CASRVGGNYGYTF
j_call: TRBJ2-7; clone_size: NA; v_call: TRBV5-1; d_call: TRBD1; cdr3_nt: TGCGCCAGCAGCGTAACAGGGGATACCGAGCAGTACTTC; cdr3_aa: CASSVTGDTEQYF
j_call: TRBJ1-1; clone_size: NA; v_call: TRBV27; d_call: TRBD1; cdr3_nt: TGTGCCAGCAGGCCAGGGCCGAACAGGGGGCTCGAAGCTTTCTTT; cdr3_aa: CASRPGPNRGLEAFF
j_call: TRBJ1-4; clone_size: NA; v_call: TRBV5-1; d_call: TRBD1; cdr3_nt: TGCGCCAGCAGGGCGGTGGGACAGCGGACTAATGAAAAACTGTTTTTT; cdr3_aa: CASRAVGQRTNEKLFF
j_call: TRBJ2-7; clone_size: NA; v_call: TRBV27; d_call: TRBD1; cdr3_nt: TGTGCCAGCAGTTCCGGGACAGTATACTACGAGCAGTACTTC; cdr3_aa: CASSSGTVYYEQYF
j_call: TRBJ2-1; clone_size: NA; v_call: TRBV20-1; d_call: TRBD2; cdr3_nt: TGCAGTGCTAGTTTACGCGGGAGAACCTACAATGAGCAGTTCTTC; cdr3_aa: CSASLRGRTYNEQFF
j_call: TRBJ1-1; clone_size: NA; v_call: TRBV1; d_call: NA; cdr3_nt: TGCACCAGCAGCCAGGGGGACAGGGTTAACACTGAAGCTTTCTTT; cdr3_aa: CTSSQGDRVNTEAFF
j_call: TRBJ2-5; clone_size: NA; v_call: TRBV10-3; d_call: TRBD2; cdr3_nt: TGTGCCATCATTCCTAGCGGGAGCGTGAGGGAGACCCAGTACTTC; cdr3_aa: CAIIPSGSVRETQYF
j_call: TRBJ1-6; clone_size: NA; v_call: TRBV12-3/TRBV12-4; d_call: NA; cdr3_nt: TGTGCCAGCAGTCTCGAGGGATCACCCCTCCACTTT; cdr3_aa: CASSLEGSPLHF
j_call: TRBJ1-5; clone_size: NA; v_call: TRBV28; d_call: NA; cdr3_nt: TGTGCCAGCAGCGGGCAGCCCCAGCATTTT; cdr3_aa: CASSGQPQHF
j_call: TRBJ2-4; clone_size: NA; v_call: TRBV15; d_call: NA; cdr3_nt: TGTGCCACCAGCAGAGATGACACCGGAGCCAAAAACATTCAGTACTTC; cdr3_aa: CATSRDDTGAKNIQYF